The 18 T cell receptor beta chains below come from one sample, sequenced in a study of STAT5B mutations in CD4+ large granular lymphocyte leukemia. Measured with immunoSEQ multiplex PCR; TCRdb has only the in-frame clones, and not every one. The profile covers about 34,000 clones, with approximately 82% appearing a single time and roughly 7.1% taken by the ten largest. Sequenced input: CD4+ T cells from blood buffy coats. All receptors come from a human donor in good health.

J is TRBJ1-1 and V is TRBV9; D is perhaps TRBD1 (5 bases). Germline values: CDR1 SGDLS, CDR2 YYNGEE. V shed 2 bases and J shed 3 bases, with 11 bases lying between them. The CDR3 is made up of 14 amino acids. In nucleotides, the CDR3 is TGTGCCAGCAGCGTGGACGGGGGGGACACTGAAGCTTTCTTT. It translates to CASSVDGGDTEAFF.

The chain couples TRBV5-1 to TRBJ2-3; no firm D call. The CDR3 covers 14 residues. V was cut by 3 bases and J by 8 bases, with 16 bases left in between. Looked up from germline, CDR1 is SGHRS and CDR2 is YFSETQ. Written as DNA, the CDR3 is TGCGCCAGCAGCTATGACACCCCGGACGGTACGCAGTATTTT. It encodes CASSYDTPDGTQYF.

V usage is TRBV18 and J usage is TRBJ1-5; maybe TRBD1 (6 bases). Germline CDR1 KGHSH, CDR2 LQKENI. The CDR3 is 15 amino acids. Trimming shortened V by 1 base and J by 4 bases, and 11 bases separated the two germline ends. The CDR3 reads CASSPQGVGNQPQHF. CDR3 bases: TGTGCCAGCTCACCACAGGGGGTTGGAAATCAGCCCCAGCATTTT.

The chain recombines TRBV18 with TRBJ2-7; 12 bases match TRBD2. Germline values: CDR1 KGHSH, CDR2 LQKENI. The J segment lost 5 bases and the V segment lost 3 bases, leaving 5 bases of the junction unmatched. The CDR3 has 15 amino acids. The CDR3 coding sequence is TGTGCCAGCTCACCGCCGGGACTAGCGGGCGACGAGCAGTACTTC. It is translated as CASSPPGLAGDEQYF.

This clone was observed once. V gene TRBV2 combines with J gene TRBJ2-7; weak D call: TRBD1 (5 bases). The V gene's germline CDR1 is SNHLY and CDR2 FYNNEI. The CDR3 sequence is 14 residues long. Trimming shortened V by 8 bases and J by 3 bases, and 17 bases separated the two germline ends. The CDR3 reads CASVPDRNRYEQYF. CDR3 DNA: TGTGCCAGCGTCCCAGACAGAAACCGCTACGAGCAGTACTTC.

This clone has just a few counts. This chain links TRBV19 with TRBJ1-2; 7 bases line up with TRBD1. The CDR3 is made up of 15 amino acids. The germline V gene has CDR1 LNHDA and CDR2 SQIVND (reference sequence). J gave up 4 bases and V 8 bases, and 13 bases lay outside the gene matches. DNA of the CDR3: TGTGCCAGTTCTAAGGACAGGTGGGAACTCTATGGCTACACCTTC. Translating it yields CASSKDRWELYGYTF.

The V gene is TRBV11-2, the J gene TRBJ2-3; D remains ambiguous. The CDR3 consists of 14 residues. Trimming left V 1 base short and J 3 bases short, with 8 bases between. Germline assignment: CDR1 SGHAT and CDR2 FQNNGV. The CDR3 coding sequence is TGTGCCAGCAGCTTAGGCTTAGCAACAGATACGCAGTATTTT. This codes for CASSLGLATDTQYF.

This sequence joins TRBV9 and TRBJ2-4; D perhaps matches TRBD1 (6 bases). The CDR3 loop spans 19 amino acids. From germline, CDR1 is SGDLS and CDR2 YYNGEE. Trimming removed 3 bases from V and 0 bases from J, with 22 bases in between. CDR3: CASSATGTSKNIAKNIQYF. CDR3 nucleotide sequence: TGTGCCAGCAGCGCGACCGGGACATCCAAGAACATAGCCAAAAACATTCAGTACTTC.

The chain couples TRBV11-3 to TRBJ2-1, with D possibly TRBD1 on 7 matching bases. The CDR3 covers 15 residues. The V end was cut by 4 bases, the J end by 4 bases, with 14 bases between. Germline V CDR1 and CDR2: SGHNT, YENEEA. DNA for the CDR3: TGTGCCAGCAGCTCAGGGGGGCCGGGGTACAATGAGCAGTTCTTC. This gives the protein CASSSGGPGYNEQFF.

The chain is built from TRBV6-6 and TRBJ1-6; the D gene is possibly TRBD1 (5 bases). The CDR3 length is 16 residues. Germline V gives CDR1 MNHNY, CDR2 SVGAGI (reference sequence). Trimming cost V 5 bases and J 7 bases, with 18 bases left between them. The CDR3: CASSLPRVTENSPLHF. The CDR3 bases are TGTGCCAGCAGTCTCCCCAGGGTAACTGAGAATTCACCCCTCCACTTT.

V is TRBV2 and J is TRBJ1-4; tentative D call: TRBD1 (6 bases). Germline-derived CDR1 and CDR2 are SNHLY and FYNNEI. CDR3 length equals 15 residues. Trimming left V 1 base short and J 7 bases short, with 13 bases between. As DNA, the CDR3 is TGTGCCAGCAGTGAAGTTTCAGGGGCCGGTGAAAAACTGTTTTTT. It specifies CASSEVSGAGEKLFF.

This clone was observed once. The chain links TRBV9 to TRBJ2-1; 7 positions match TRBD2. There are 14 residues in the CDR3. Germline CDR1 is SGDLS and CDR2 is YYNGEE. J gave up 3 bases and V 4 bases, and 4 bases lay outside the gene matches. The CDR3 reads CASSPRTSYNEQFF. For the CDR3, the DNA is TGTGCCAGCAGCCCGCGGACTAGCTACAATGAGCAGTTCTTC.

This clone was seen a few times. The chain employs TRBV18 and TRBJ2-7; 7 nucleotides align to TRBD1. The CDR3 runs 12 residues. V shed 3 bases, J shed 7 bases, and the junction held 3 bases outside the gene matches. Germline CDR1 is KGHSH and CDR2 is LQKENI. The CDR3: CASSPPTGEQYF. The CDR3 bases are TGTGCCAGCTCACCGCCGACAGGGGAGCAGTACTTC.

The chain uses TRBV11-2 and TRBJ2-7; TRBD1 aligns across 8 bases. The V gene's germline CDR1 is SGHAT and CDR2 FQNNGV. The ends lost 5 bases at V and 2 bases at J; junction bases unmatched: 11. The CDR3 spans 16 residues. In DNA form, the CDR3 reads TGTGCCAGCAGCACGACGACCGGGACAGGCCCCTACGAGCAGTACTTC. This encodes CASSTTTGTGPYEQYF.

In this sample, this clone turned up a few times. This rearrangement joins TRBV4-1 to TRBJ2-7; D remains ambiguous. The CDR3 has 13 residues. Germline CDR1 is MGHRA and CDR2 is YSYEKL. V lost 2 bases and J 1 base, leaving 6 bases between the germline ends. The CDR3: CASSQIPSYEQYF. In nucleotides, the CDR3 is TGCGCCAGCAGCCAAATCCCTTCCTACGAGCAGTACTTC.

The J gene is TRBJ1-4, the V gene TRBV5-1; D possibly corresponds to TRBD1 (6 bases). Trimming cost V 0 bases and J 13 bases, with 13 bases left between them. Per the germline V gene, CDR1 is SGHRS and CDR2 is YFSETQ. The CDR3 is 13 residues long. Here the CDR3 DNA reads TGCGCCAGCAGCTTGGCCGGAGGACAGCCACTGTTTTTT. It yields the protein CASSLAGGQPLFF.

The V gene is TRBV10-1, the J gene TRBJ1-2; no firm D call. Deletions cut 3 bases from V and 1 base from J, with 12 bases between. The CDR3 length is 15 residues. Germline values: CDR1 WNHNN, CDR2 SYGVQD (reference sequence). CDR3 bases: TGCGCCAGCAGTGATCTTAGGGATAATAACTATGGCTACACCTTC. This sequence encodes CASSDLRDNNYGYTF.

The chain uses TRBV7-2 and TRBJ1-2, with a tentative D call TRBD1 (5 bases). Germline CDR1 and CDR2: SGHTA and FQGNSA. The CDR3 consists of 15 residues. Trimming took off 8 bases at V and 4 bases at J, with 20 bases between the two ends. In DNA form, the CDR3 reads TGTGCCAGCGGCAACCCGGGACGGAACTCCTATGGCTACACCTTC. Translating it yields CASGNPGRNSYGYTF.